A selection of T cell receptor beta chains follows, all from one sample in a study of blood T cell repertoires in COVID-19. Sequencing used immunoSEQ multiplex PCR; TCRdb keeps in-frame clones, though not all of them. Seen here are 250,000 or so clones, about nine tenths observed once, and the top ten hold approximately 4%. The sample taken for sequencing was PBMCs or T cells enriched from blood (not recorded which). Receptors were obtained from a woman in her 30s with acute COVID-19. CDR3s include the opening cysteine and the closing phenylalanine or tryptophan. D genes are given only for firm matches. Only some rows state a clone size, as once, few, many or a class for expanded clones.

CDR3 DNA: TGTGCCAGCAGCCAAGAGGCCGTGAACACTGAAGCTTTCTTT
CDR3 protein: CASSQEAVNTEAFF
J gene: TRBJ1-1
V gene: TRBV3-1/TRBV3-2
D gene: -
clone size: few

CDR3 DNA: TGTGCCAGCAGTTTAGGGGGACAGGGGTCAAACATTCAGTACTTC
CDR3 protein: CASSLGGQGSNIQYF
J gene: TRBJ2-4
V gene: TRBV28
D gene: TRBD1
clone size: once

CDR3 DNA: TGTGCCAGCAGCTTAGAGACAGGGGGCGAGCGGGGCTACACCTTC
CDR3 protein: CASSLETGGERGYTF
J gene: TRBJ1-2
V gene: TRBV7-2
D gene: TRBD1
clone size: -

CDR3 DNA: TGTGCCAGCTGGACAGGCCAATTCGGGGTGAGCTACACCTTC
CDR3 protein: CASWTGQFGVSYTF
J gene: TRBJ1-2
V gene: TRBV11-3
D gene: TRBD1
clone size: once

CDR3 DNA: TGTGCCAGCGGCGATGGGCATCAGCCCCAGCATTTT
CDR3 protein: CASGDGHQPQHF
J gene: TRBJ1-5
V gene: TRBV12-3/TRBV12-4
D gene: -
clone size: -

CDR3 DNA: TGTGCCAGCGGCCCACAGGGGGCCCCCGGAGAGACCCAGTACTTC
CDR3 protein: CASGPQGAPGETQYF
J gene: TRBJ2-5
V gene: TRBV5-4
D gene: TRBD1
clone size: -

CDR3 DNA: TGTGCCAGCACTGACAGGGTTTATGGCTACACCTTC
CDR3 protein: CASTDRVYGYTF
J gene: TRBJ1-2
V gene: TRBV28
D gene: TRBD1
clone size: -

CDR3 DNA: TGTGCCGCATCACGGGGCGGGCCCGGGGGTAATGAAAAACTGTTTTTT
CDR3 protein: CAASRGGPGGNEKLFF
J gene: TRBJ1-4
V gene: TRBV10-3
D gene: -
clone size: -

CDR3 DNA: TGTGCCAGCAGCGGCCAGACAGGGCCAGAGAATGAGCAGTTCTTC
CDR3 protein: CASSGQTGPENEQFF
J gene: TRBJ2-1
V gene: TRBV9
D gene: TRBD1
clone size: -

CDR3 DNA: TGCGCCAGCTACCAGACTCCCTCCTACGAGCAGTACTTC
CDR3 protein: CASYQTPSYEQYF
J gene: TRBJ2-7
V gene: TRBV10-1
D gene: -
clone size: -

CDR3 DNA: TGTGCCAGCAGCTTGGCGGGAGTGCCTTTGGACGAGCAGTACTTC
CDR3 protein: CASSLAGVPLDEQYF
J gene: TRBJ2-7
V gene: TRBV7-6
D gene: TRBD2
clone size: -

CDR3 DNA: TGCAGCGTCAACCGGGACAGCAATTACGAGCAGTACTTC
CDR3 protein: CSVNRDSNYEQYF
J gene: TRBJ2-7
V gene: TRBV29-1
D gene: TRBD1
clone size: -

CDR3 DNA: TGTGCCAGCAGCCTAGGGACAGACTATGGCTACACCTTC
CDR3 protein: CASSLGTDYGYTF
J gene: TRBJ1-2
V gene: TRBV4-2
D gene: TRBD1
clone size: -

CDR3 DNA: TGTGCCAGCATTCCAGGGGCGAACACCAAAAACATTCAGTACTTC
CDR3 protein: CASIPGANTKNIQYF
J gene: TRBJ2-4
V gene: TRBV2
D gene: -
clone size: many

CDR3 DNA: TGTGCCAGTAGAGCTTATAGCAATCAGCCCCAGCATTTT
CDR3 protein: CASRAYSNQPQHF
J gene: TRBJ1-5
V gene: TRBV19
D gene: -
clone size: -

CDR3 DNA: TGCGCCAGCAGCCAAGTAACGACAGAATGGGGCAATGAGCAGTTCTTC
CDR3 protein: CASSQVTTEWGNEQFF
J gene: TRBJ2-1
V gene: TRBV4-1
D gene: -
clone size: once

CDR3 DNA: TGTGCCAGTAGTCCCCGGGGAGAAGCGGATGAGCAGTTCTTC
CDR3 protein: CASSPRGEADEQFF
J gene: TRBJ2-1
V gene: TRBV19
D gene: -
clone size: -

CDR3 DNA: TGTGCCATCAGTGACTGGACTAGCGGTTACAATGAGCAGTTCTTC
CDR3 protein: CAISDWTSGYNEQFF
J gene: TRBJ2-1
V gene: TRBV10-3
D gene: TRBD2
clone size: -

CDR3 DNA: TGTGCCAGCCGGGACTTCGACAATGAGCAGTTCTTC
CDR3 protein: CASRDFDNEQFF
J gene: TRBJ2-1
V gene: TRBV27
D gene: -
clone size: -

CDR3 DNA: TGTGCCACGGAGGGGGCGAGCACAGATACGCAGTATTTT
CDR3 protein: CATEGASTDTQYF
J gene: TRBJ2-3
V gene: TRBV24-1
D gene: -
clone size: -

CDR3 DNA: TGTGCCAGCAGCGTAGCTTCTAGGGGTCAGGGCTATACCGGGGAGCTGTTTTTT
CDR3 protein: CASSVASRGQGYTGELFF
J gene: TRBJ2-2
V gene: TRBV9
D gene: -
clone size: -

CDR3 DNA: TGCGCCAGCAGCCTCCGGGACAGGGGAACTGAAGCTTTCTTT
CDR3 protein: CASSLRDRGTEAFF
J gene: TRBJ1-1
V gene: TRBV4-3
D gene: TRBD1
clone size: -

CDR3 DNA: TGTGCCATCAGTGGCTCTAGCGGGAGGTTGGGCGAGCAGTACTTC
CDR3 protein: CAISGSSGRLGEQYF
J gene: TRBJ2-7
V gene: TRBV10-3
D gene: TRBD2
clone size: -

CDR3 DNA: TGCGCCAGCAGCTCAGACCCAGGATCCTACAATGAGCAGTTCTTC
CDR3 protein: CASSSDPGSYNEQFF
J gene: TRBJ2-1
V gene: TRBV4-1
D gene: -
clone size: -

CDR3 DNA: TGTGCCAGCAGCCCCTACAGCCAGAACACTGAAGCTTTCTTT
CDR3 protein: CASSPYSQNTEAFF
J gene: TRBJ1-1
V gene: TRBV7-9
D gene: -
clone size: -

CDR3 DNA: TGTGCCAGTAGGCCCCTAGCGGACTACGAGCAGTACTTC
CDR3 protein: CASRPLADYEQYF
J gene: TRBJ2-7
V gene: TRBV27
D gene: TRBD2
clone size: -

CDR3 DNA: TGCGCCAGCAGCCATTCTAGCGGGAGTTCTGATACGCAGTATTTT
CDR3 protein: CASSHSSGSSDTQYF
J gene: TRBJ2-3
V gene: TRBV4-1
D gene: TRBD2
clone size: -

CDR3 DNA: TGTGCCAGTAGTAAGGCGGTTAGCTCCTACAATGAGCAGTTCTTC
CDR3 protein: CASSKAVSSYNEQFF
J gene: TRBJ2-1
V gene: TRBV19
D gene: -
clone size: -

CDR3 DNA: TGTGCCACCCCAGGGATTTATAGCAATCAGCCCCAGCATTTT
CDR3 protein: CATPGIYSNQPQHF
J gene: TRBJ1-5
V gene: TRBV24-1
D gene: -
clone size: -

CDR3 DNA: TGTGCCAGTAGTCTTTCTAGCGGGAGGATGGGCAATGAGCAGTTCTTC
CDR3 protein: CASSLSSGRMGNEQFF
J gene: TRBJ2-1
V gene: TRBV19
D gene: TRBD2
clone size: few

CDR3 DNA: TGTGCCAGCAGACCAGGTGCGGGTAGAGTAGCTTTCTTT
CDR3 protein: CASRPGAGRVAFF
J gene: TRBJ1-1
V gene: TRBV2
D gene: -
clone size: -

CDR3 DNA: TGTGCCAGCAGTTTATTCTCTTCAGGGGGTTACTACGAGCAGTACTTC
CDR3 protein: CASSLFSSGGYYEQYF
J gene: TRBJ2-7
V gene: TRBV28
D gene: TRBD1
clone size: few

CDR3 DNA: TGTGCCAGCAGCTTGGCCCCAGATCCGAATGAGCAGTTCTTC
CDR3 protein: CASSLAPDPNEQFF
J gene: TRBJ2-1
V gene: TRBV5-6
D gene: -
clone size: -

CDR3 DNA: TGTGCCAGCAGCCAAGAAACGGTTCGACAGGGGCACTATGGCTACACCTTC
CDR3 protein: CASSQETVRQGHYGYTF
J gene: TRBJ1-2
V gene: TRBV3-1/TRBV3-2
D gene: TRBD1
clone size: -

CDR3 DNA: TGTGCCAGCAGCTTAGATCTAGGCGATGAGCAGTTCTTC
CDR3 protein: CASSLDLGDEQFF
J gene: TRBJ2-1
V gene: TRBV7-8
D gene: -
clone size: -